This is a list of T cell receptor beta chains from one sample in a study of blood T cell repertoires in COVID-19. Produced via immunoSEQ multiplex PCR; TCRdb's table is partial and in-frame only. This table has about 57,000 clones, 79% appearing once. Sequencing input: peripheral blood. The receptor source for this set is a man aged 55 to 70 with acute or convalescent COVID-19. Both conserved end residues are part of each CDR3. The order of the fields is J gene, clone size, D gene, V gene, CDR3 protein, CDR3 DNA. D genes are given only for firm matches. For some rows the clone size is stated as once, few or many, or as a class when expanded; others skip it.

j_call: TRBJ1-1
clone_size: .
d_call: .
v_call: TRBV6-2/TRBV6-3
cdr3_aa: CASSLGYGGGSNTEAFF
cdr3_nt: TGTGCCAGCAGTCTAGGGTATGGCGGGGGCTCCAACACTGAAGCTTTCTTT

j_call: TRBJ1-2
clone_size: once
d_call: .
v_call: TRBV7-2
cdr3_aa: CASSLQGYGYTF
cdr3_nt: TGTGCCAGCAGCTTACAGGGCTATGGCTACACCTTC

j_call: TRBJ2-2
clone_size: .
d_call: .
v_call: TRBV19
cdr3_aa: CASSTGEHSGELFF
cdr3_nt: TGTGCCAGTAGTACGGGGGAACACTCCGGGGAGCTGTTTTTT

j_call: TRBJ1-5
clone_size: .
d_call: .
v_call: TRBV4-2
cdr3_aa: CASSQDHDRENQPQHF
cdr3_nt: TGTGCCAGCAGCCAAGATCACGACAGAGAAAATCAGCCCCAGCATTTT

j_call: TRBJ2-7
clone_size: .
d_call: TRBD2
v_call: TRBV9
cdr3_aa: CASSVASGVEQYF
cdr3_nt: TGTGCCAGCAGCGTAGCTAGCGGAGTCGAGCAGTACTTC

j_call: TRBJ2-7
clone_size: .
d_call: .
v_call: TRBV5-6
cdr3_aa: CASSFTYEQYF
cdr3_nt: TGTGCCAGCAGCTTCACCTACGAGCAGTACTTC

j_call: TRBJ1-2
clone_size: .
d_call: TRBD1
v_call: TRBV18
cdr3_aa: CASSPGQGADGYTF
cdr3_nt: TGTGCCAGCTCACCGGGACAGGGGGCCGATGGCTACACCTTC

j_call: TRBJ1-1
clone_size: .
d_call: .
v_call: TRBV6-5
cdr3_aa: CASRAFGVVVTEAFF
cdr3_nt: TGTGCCAGCAGGGCCTTTGGAGTGGTGGTCACTGAAGCTTTCTTT

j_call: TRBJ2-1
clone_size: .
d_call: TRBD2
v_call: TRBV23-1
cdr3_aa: CASSHHLWGLAGGPASSYNEQFF
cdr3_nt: TGCGCCAGCAGTCACCATCTGTGGGGGCTAGCGGGAGGCCCGGCAAGCTCCTACAATGAGCAGTTCTTC

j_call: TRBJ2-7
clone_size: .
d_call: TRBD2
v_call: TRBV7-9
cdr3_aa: CASSPRPGLGDEQYF
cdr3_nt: TGTGCCAGCAGCCCCCGCCCGGGACTAGGGGACGAGCAGTACTTC